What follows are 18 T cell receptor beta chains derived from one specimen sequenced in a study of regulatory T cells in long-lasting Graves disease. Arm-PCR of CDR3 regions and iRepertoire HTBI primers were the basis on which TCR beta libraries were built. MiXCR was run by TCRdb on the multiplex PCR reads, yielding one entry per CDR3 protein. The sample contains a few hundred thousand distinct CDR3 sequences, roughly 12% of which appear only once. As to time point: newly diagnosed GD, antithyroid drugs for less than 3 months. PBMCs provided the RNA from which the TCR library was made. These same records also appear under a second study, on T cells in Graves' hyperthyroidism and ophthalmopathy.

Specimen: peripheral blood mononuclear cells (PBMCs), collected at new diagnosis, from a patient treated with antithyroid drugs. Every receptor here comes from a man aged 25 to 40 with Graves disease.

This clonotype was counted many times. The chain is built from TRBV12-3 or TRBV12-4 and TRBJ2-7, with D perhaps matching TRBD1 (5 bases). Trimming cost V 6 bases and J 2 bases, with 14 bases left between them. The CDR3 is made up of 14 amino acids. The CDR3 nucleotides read TGTGCCAGCAGCTTGGGGCCAGGACCCTACGAGCAGTACTTC. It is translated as CASSLGPGPYEQYF.

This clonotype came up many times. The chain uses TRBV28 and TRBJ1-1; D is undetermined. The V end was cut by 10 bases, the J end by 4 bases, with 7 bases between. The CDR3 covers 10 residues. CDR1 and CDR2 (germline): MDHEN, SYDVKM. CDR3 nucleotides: TGTGCCACCATGTTCACTGAAGCTTTCTTT. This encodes CATMFTEAFF.

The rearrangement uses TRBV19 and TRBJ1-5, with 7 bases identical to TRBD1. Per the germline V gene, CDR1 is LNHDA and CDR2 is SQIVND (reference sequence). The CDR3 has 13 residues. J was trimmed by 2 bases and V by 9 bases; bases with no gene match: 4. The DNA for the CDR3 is TGTGCCAGCAGGGACAGTCGCAATCAGCCCCAGCATTTT. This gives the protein CASRDSRNQPQHF.

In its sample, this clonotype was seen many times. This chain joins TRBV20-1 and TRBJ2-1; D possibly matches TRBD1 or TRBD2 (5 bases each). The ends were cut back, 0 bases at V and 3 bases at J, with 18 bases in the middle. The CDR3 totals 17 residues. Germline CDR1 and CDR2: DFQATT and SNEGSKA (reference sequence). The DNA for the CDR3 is TGCAGTGCTAGAGATCGAGGGGTAGGTTGGGACTACAATGAGCAGTTCTTC. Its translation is CSARDRGVGWDYNEQFF.

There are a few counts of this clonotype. The CDR3 region is CSAGTGTGTEAFF. DNA for the CDR3: TGCAGTGCTGGTACAGGGACGGGCACTGAAGCTTTCTTT. This sequence joins TRBV20-1 and TRBJ1-1, with TRBD1 as a possible D gene (6 bases). The CDR3 is 13 residues long. CDR1 and CDR2 from the germline V gene are DFQATT and SNEGSKA (reference sequence). V shed 5 bases and J shed 4 bases, with 14 bases lying between them.

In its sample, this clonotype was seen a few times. The CDR3 DNA reads TGTGCCAGCAGCCCTTTATGGGGGGAGGCCAAAAACATTCAGTACTTC. Its translation: CASSPLWGEAKNIQYF. The rearrangement joins TRBV7-8 to TRBJ2-4; D might be TRBD2 (6 bases). The CDR3 runs to 16 residues. Per the germline V gene, CDR1 is SGHVS and CDR2 is FQNEAQ. The V end lost 5 bases, the J end lost 1 base, and 15 bases lay between the germline ends.

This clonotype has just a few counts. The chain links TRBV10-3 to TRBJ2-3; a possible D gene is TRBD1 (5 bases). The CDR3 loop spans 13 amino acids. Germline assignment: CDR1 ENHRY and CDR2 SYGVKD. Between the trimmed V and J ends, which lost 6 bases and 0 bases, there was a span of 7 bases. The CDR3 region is CAIRDISTDTQYF. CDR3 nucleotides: TGTGCCATCAGGGACATAAGCACAGATACGCAGTATTTT.

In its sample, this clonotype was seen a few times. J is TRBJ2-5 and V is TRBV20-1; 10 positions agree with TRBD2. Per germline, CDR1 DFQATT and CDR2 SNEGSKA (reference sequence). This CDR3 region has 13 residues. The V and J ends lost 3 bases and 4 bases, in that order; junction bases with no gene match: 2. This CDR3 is CSARVAGGETQYF. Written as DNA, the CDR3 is TGCAGTGCTAGGGTAGCGGGAGGAGAGACCCAGTACTTC.

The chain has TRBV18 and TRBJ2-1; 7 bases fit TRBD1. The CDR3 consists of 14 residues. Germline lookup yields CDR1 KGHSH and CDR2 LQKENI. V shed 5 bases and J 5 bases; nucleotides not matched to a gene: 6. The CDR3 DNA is TGTGCCAGCTCAGTAGCCGGGACAGACAATGAGCAGTTCTTC. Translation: CASSVAGTDNEQFF. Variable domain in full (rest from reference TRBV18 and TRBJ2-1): NAGVMQNPRHLVRRRGQEARLRCSPMKGHSHVYWYRQLPEEGLKFMVYLQKENIIDESGMPKERFSAEFPKEGPSILRIQQVVRGDSAAYFCASSVAGTDNEQFFGPGTRLTVL.

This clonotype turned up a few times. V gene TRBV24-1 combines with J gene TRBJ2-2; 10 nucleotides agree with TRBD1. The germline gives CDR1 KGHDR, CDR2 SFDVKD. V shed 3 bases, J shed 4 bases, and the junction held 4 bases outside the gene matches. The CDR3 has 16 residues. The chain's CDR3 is CATSDPGQGSTGELFF. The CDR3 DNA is TGTGCCACCAGTGATCCGGGACAGGGGAGCACCGGGGAGCTGTTTTTT.

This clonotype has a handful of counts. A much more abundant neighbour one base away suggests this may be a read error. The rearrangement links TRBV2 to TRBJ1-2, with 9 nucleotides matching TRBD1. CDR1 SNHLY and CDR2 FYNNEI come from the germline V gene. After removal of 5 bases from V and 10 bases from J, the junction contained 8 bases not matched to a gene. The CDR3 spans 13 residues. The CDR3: CASSPDRGGDYTF. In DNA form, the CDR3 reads TGTGCCAGCAGTCCGGACAGGGGTGGCGACTACACCTTC.

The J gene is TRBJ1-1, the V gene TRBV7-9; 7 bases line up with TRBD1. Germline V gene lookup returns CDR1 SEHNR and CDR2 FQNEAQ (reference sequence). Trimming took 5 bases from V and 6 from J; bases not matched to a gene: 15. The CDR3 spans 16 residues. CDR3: CASSHTPTTGSAEAFF. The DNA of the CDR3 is TGTGCCAGCAGCCATACTCCAACGACAGGGAGCGCTGAAGCTTTCTTT.

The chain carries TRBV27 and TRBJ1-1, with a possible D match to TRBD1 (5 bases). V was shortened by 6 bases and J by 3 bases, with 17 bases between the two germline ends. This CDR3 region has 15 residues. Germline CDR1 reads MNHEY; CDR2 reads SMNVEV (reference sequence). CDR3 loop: CASSPRRGAHTEAFF. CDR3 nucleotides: TGTGCCAGCAGCCCGCGGAGGGGAGCTCACACTGAAGCTTTCTTT.

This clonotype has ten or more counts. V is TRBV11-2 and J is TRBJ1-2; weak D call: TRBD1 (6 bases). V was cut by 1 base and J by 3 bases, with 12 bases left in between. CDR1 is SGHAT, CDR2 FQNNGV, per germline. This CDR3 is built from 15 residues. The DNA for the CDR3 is TGTGCCAGCAGCTTAGTAAGCAGGGGAGACTATGGCTACACCTTC. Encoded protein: CASSLVSRGDYGYTF.

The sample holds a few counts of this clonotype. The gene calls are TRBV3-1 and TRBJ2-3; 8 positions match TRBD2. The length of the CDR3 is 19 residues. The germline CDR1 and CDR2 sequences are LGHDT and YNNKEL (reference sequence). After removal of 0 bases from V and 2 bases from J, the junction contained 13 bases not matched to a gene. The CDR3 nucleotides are TGTGCCAGCAGCCAAGATCCTGAGGCTTTTAGCGGGATCACAGATACGCAGTATTTT. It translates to CASSQDPEAFSGITDTQYF.

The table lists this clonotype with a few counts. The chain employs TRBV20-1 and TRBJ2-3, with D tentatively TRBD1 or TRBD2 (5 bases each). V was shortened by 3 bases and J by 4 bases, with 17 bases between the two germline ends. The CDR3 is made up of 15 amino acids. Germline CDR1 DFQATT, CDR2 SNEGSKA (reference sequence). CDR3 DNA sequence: TGCAGTGCTAGGCGGGCCGGGACGGTATCAGATACGCAGTATTTT. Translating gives CSARRAGTVSDTQYF.

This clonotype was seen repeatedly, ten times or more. The CDR3, as DNA: TGTGCCAGTAGTATCTCCTACAGGCCAAGGACAGATACGCAGTATTTT. Amino acid sequence: CASSISYRPRTDTQYF. The rearrangement links TRBV19 to TRBJ2-3, with a tentative D call TRBD1 (5 bases). Trimming cost V 3 bases and J 3 bases, with 16 bases left between them. The germline gives CDR1 LNHDA, CDR2 SQIVND (reference sequence). The CDR3 is 16 amino acids.

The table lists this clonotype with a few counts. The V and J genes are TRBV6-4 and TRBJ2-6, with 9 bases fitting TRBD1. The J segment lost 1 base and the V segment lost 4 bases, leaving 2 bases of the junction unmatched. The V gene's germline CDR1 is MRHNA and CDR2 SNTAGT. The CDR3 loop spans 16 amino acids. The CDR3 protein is CASSVGTGSGANVLTF. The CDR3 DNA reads TGTGCCAGCAGTGTCGGGACAGGGTCTGGGGCCAACGTCCTGACTTTC.